A single sample is the source of the 3 T cell receptor beta chains below, sequenced in a study of blood T cell repertoires in COVID-19. The data were produced by immunoSEQ multiplex PCR, yet TCRdb's version contains in-frame clones alone and is incomplete. The sample has under 250,000 clones, 80% to 90% seen once; the top ten hold roughly 3.7%. Sequencing input: PBMCs or T cells enriched from blood (not recorded which). These receptors all come from a woman in her twenties or thirties who had been exposed to COVID-19.

The rearrangement uses TRBV30 and TRBJ2-2; D possibly corresponds to TRBD1 (5 bases). Germline-derived CDR1 and CDR2 are GTSNPN and SVGIG (reference sequence). V lost 1 base and J lost 3, with 18 bases in between. CDR3 length equals 17 residues. CDR3 nucleotides: TGTGCCTGGAGTGGTGATTTATGGACACGAGACACCGGGGAGCTGTTTTTT. Translated: CAWSGDLWTRDTGELFF. Variable domain in full (rest from reference TRBV30 and TRBJ2-2): SQTIHQWPATLVQPVGSPLSLECTVEGTSNPNLYWYRQAAGRGLQLLFYSVGIGQISSEVPQNLSASRPQDRQFILSSKKLLLSDSGFYLCAWSGDLWTRDTGELFFGEGSRLTVL.

This chain links TRBV18 with TRBJ1-4; D perhaps matches TRBD1 (5 bases). Germline V lookup: CDR1 KGHSH, CDR2 LQKENI. Trimming shortened V by 3 bases and J by 7 bases, and 12 bases separated the two germline ends. The CDR3 contains 14 residues. The CDR3 loop reads CASSPGQAGEKLFF. The CDR3 nucleotides are TGTGCCAGCTCACCGGGGCAGGCCGGTGAAAAACTGTTTTTT.

Points on this clone: Other nucleotide sequences in the sample specify the same CDR3. This sequence joins TRBV5-6 and TRBJ2-2; D remains unclear. CDR3 length: 15 amino acids. Germline V lookup: CDR1 SGHDT, CDR2 YYEEEE. The germline V and J ends were trimmed by 0 bases and 1 base, with 7 bases remaining between them. CDR3 protein: CASSLAGGNTGELFF. The CDR3 bases are TGTGCCAGCAGCTTGGCCGGCGGGAACACCGGGGAGCTGTTTTTT.